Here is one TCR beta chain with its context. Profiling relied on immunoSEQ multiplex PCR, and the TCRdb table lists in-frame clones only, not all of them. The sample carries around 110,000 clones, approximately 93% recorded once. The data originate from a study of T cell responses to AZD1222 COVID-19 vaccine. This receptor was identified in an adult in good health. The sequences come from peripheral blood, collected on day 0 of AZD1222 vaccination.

The CDR3 sequence is CASSLQGILYGYTF. The CDR3 DNA reads TGTGCCAGCAGCCTCCAGGGAATTCTCTATGGCTACACCTTC. The chain employs TRBV3-1 (or the pseudogene TRBV3-2) and TRBJ1-2, with D possibly TRBD1 on 5 matching bases. This CDR3 is 14 amino acids long. The V end was cut by 4 bases, the J end by 4 bases, with 13 bases between. From germline, CDR1 is LGHDT and CDR2 YNNKEL (reference sequence).